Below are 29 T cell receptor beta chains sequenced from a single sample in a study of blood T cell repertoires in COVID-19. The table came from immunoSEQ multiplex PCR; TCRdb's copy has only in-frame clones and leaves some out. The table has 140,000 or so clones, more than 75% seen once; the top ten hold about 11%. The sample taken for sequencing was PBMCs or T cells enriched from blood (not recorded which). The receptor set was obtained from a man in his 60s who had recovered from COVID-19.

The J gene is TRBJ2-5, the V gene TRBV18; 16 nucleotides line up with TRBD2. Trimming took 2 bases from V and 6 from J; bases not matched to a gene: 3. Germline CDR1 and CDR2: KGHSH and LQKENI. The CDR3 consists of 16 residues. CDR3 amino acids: CASSPGTSGRDKTQYF. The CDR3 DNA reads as TGTGCCAGCTCACCAGGGACTAGCGGGAGGGACAAGACCCAGTACTTC. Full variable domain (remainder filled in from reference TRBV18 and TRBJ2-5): NAGVMQNPRHLVRRRGQEARLRCSPMKGHSHVYWYRQLPEEGLKFMVYLQKENIIDESGMPKERFSAEFPKEGPSILRIQQVVRGDSAAYFCASSPGTSGRDKTQYFGPGTRLLVL.

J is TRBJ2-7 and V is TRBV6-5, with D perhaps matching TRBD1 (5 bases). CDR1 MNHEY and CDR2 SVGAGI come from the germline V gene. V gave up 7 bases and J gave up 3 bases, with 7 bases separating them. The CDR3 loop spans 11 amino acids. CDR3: CASTTGYEQYF. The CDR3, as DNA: TGTGCCAGCACCACAGGCTACGAGCAGTACTTC.

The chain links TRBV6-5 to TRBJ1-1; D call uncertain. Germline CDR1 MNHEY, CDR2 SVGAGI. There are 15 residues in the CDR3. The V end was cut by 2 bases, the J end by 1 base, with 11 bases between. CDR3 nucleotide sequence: TGTGCCAGCAGTTACGCGGGCAGACCGAACACTGAAGCTTTCTTT. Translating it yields CASSYAGRPNTEAFF.

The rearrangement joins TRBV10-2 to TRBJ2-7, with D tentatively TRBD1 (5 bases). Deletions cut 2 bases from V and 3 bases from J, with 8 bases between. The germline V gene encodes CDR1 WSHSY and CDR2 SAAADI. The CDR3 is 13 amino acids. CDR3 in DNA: TGCGCCAGCAGTGAGGGCAGGGTCTACGAGCAGTACTTC. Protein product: CASSEGRVYEQYF.

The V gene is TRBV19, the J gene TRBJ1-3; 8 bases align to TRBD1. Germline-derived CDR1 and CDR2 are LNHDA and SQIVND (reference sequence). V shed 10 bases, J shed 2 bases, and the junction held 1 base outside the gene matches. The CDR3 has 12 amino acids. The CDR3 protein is CATRGPGNTIYF. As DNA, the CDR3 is TGTGCCACCAGGGGGCCTGGAAACACCATATATTTT.

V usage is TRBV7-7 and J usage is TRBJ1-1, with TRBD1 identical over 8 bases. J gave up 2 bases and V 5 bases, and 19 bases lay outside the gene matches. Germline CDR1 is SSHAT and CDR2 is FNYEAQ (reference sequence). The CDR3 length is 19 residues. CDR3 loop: CASSPYSGQGRVGNTEAFF. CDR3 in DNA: TGTGCCAGCAGCCCCTACTCCGGACAGGGCCGTGTAGGTAACACTGAAGCTTTCTTT.

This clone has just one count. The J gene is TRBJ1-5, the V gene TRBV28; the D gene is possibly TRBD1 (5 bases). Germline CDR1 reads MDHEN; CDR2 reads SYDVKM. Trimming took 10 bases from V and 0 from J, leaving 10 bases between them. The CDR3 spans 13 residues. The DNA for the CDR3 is TGTGCCACCCGGGGGTATAGCAATCAGCCCCAGCATTTT. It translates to CATRGYSNQPQHF.

The chain's CDR3 is CASRSRGVWHTQYF. The CDR3 nucleotides are TGTGCCAGCAGATCTCGGGGGGTTTGGCATACGCAGTATTTT. This sequence joins TRBV5-6 and TRBJ2-3, with 7 bases aligning to TRBD2. The CDR3 spans 14 residues. Germline V gives CDR1 SGHDT, CDR2 YYEEEE. Unmatched junction bases numbered 10, after V lost 5 bases and J lost 7 bases.

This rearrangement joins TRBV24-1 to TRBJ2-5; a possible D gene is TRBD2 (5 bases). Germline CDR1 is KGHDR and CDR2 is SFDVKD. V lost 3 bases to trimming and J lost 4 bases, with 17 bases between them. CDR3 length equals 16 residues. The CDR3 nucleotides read TGTGCCACCAGTGATGCTCGGGGTAAGGCCGGAGAGACCCAGTACTTC. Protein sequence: CATSDARGKAGETQYF.

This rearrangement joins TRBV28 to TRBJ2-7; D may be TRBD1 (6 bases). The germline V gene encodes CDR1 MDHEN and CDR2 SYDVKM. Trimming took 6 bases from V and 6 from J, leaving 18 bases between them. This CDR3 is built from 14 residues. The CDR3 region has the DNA TGTGCCAGCAGACCCTCCCGCTCAGGGGCCGAGCAGTACTTC. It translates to CASRPSRSGAEQYF.

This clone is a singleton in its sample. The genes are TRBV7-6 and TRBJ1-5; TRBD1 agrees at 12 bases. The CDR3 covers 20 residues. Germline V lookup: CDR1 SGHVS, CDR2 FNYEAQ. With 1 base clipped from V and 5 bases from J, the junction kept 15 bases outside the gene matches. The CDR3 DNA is TGTGCCAGCAGCTTAGATCCGGGACAGGGGGCGATGAGAGGCGATCAGCCCCAGCATTTT. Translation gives CASSLDPGQGAMRGDQPQHF.

In DNA form, the CDR3 reads TGTGCCAGCAGCCGATCGGGACAGGCGCTCTACGAGCAGTACTTC. Its protein product is CASSRSGQALYEQYF. The chain couples TRBV28 to TRBJ2-7; 8 bases agree with TRBD1. Trimming at V came to 6 bases and at J to 3 bases, leaving 10 bases not matched to a gene. Germline loops: CDR1 MDHEN, CDR2 SYDVKM. This CDR3 contains 15 residues. Full variable domain (outside the CDR3, taken from reference TRBV28 and TRBJ2-7): DVKVTQSSRYLVKRTGEKVFLECVQDMDHENMFWYRQDPGLGLRLIYFSYDVKMKEKGDIPEGYSVSREKKERFSLILESASTNQTSMYLCASSRSGQALYEQYFGPGTRLTVT.

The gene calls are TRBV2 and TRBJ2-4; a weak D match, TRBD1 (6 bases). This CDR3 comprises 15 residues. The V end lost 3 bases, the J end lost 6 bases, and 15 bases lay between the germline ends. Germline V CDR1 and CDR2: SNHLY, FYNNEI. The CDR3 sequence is CASSERQAPRNIQYF. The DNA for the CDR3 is TGTGCCAGCAGTGAGAGACAGGCACCCAGAAACATTCAGTACTTC.

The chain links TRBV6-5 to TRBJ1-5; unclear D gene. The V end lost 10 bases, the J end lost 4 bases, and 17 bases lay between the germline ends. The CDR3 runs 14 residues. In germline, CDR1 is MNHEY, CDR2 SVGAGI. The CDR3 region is CAISPSGRNQPQHF. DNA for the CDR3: TGTGCCATTAGTCCGTCTGGTCGGAATCAGCCCCAGCATTTT.

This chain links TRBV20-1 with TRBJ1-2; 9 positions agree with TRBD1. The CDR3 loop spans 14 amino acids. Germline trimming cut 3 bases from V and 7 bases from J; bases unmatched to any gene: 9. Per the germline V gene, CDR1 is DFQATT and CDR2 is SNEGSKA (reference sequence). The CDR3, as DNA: TGCAGTGCTAGTGACGACAGGGGGTGGAGTGGCTACACCTTC. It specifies CSASDDRGWSGYTF.

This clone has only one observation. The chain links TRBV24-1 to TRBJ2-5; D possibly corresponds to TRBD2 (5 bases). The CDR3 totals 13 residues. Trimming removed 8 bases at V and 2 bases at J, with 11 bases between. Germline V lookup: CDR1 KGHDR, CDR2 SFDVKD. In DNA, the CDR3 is TGTGCCACCACCGCCAGCGGTCAAGAGACCCAGTACTTC. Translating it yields CATTASGQETQYF.

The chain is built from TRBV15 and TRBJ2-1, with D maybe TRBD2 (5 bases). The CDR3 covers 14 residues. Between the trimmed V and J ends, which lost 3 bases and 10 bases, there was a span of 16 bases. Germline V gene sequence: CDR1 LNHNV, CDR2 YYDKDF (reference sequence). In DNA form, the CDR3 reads TGTGCCACCAGCAGGTCGGGGTCCGGCTGGGAGCAGTTCTTC. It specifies CATSRSGSGWEQFF.

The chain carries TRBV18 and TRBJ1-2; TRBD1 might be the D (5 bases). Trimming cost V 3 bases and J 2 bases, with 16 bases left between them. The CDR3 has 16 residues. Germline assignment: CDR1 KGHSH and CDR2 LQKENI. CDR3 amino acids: CASSPGLPGVNYGYTF. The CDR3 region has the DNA TGTGCCAGCTCACCGGGACTTCCCGGGGTGAACTATGGCTACACCTTC.

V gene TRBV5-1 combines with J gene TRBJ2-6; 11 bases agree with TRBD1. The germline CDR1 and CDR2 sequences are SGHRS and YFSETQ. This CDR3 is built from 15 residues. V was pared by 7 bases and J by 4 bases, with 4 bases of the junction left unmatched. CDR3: CASGQGAQGANVLTF. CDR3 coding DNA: TGCGCCAGCGGACAGGGGGCGCAGGGGGCCAACGTCCTGACTTTC.

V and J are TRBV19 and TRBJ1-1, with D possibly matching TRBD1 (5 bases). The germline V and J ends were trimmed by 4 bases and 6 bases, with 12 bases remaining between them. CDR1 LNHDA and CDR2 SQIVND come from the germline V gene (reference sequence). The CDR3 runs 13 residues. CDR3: CASSTPGGAEAFF. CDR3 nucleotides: TGTGCCAGTAGTACCCCCGGGGGGGCTGAAGCTTTCTTT.

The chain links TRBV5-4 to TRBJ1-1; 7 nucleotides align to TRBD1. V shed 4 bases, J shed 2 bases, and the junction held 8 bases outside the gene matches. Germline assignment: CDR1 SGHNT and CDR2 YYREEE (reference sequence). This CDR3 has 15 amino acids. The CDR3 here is CASSRATGDNTEAFF. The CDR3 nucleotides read TGTGCCAGCAGCCGCGCCACAGGGGATAACACTGAAGCTTTCTTT.

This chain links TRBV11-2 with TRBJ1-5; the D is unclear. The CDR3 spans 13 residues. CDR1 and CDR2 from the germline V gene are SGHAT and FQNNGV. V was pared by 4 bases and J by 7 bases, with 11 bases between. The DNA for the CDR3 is TGTGCCAGCAGCTGGGGAGAAGGGCAGCCCCAGCATTTT. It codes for CASSWGEGQPQHF.

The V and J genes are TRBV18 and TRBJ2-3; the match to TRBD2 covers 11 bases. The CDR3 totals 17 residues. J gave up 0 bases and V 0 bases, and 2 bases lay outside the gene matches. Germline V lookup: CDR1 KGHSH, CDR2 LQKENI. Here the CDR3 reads CASSPPGTSGSTDTQYF. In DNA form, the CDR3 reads TGTGCCAGCTCACCACCGGGGACTAGCGGCAGCACAGATACGCAGTATTTT.

As DNA, the CDR3 is TGTGCCAGCAGTCCCGGGACAACGAAGTACGAGCAGTACTTC. This codes for CASSPGTTKYEQYF. This rearrangement joins TRBV28 to TRBJ2-7; D is perhaps TRBD1 (6 bases). V was cut by 5 bases and J by 4 bases, with 15 bases left in between. CDR3 length: 14 amino acids. From germline, CDR1 is MDHEN and CDR2 SYDVKM.

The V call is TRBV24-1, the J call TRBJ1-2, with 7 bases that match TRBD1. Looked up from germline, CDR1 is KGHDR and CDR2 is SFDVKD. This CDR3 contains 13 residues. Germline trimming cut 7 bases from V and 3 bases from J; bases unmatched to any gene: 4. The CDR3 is CATSRDRYYGYTF. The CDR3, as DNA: TGTGCCACCAGCCGGGACAGATACTATGGCTACACCTTC.

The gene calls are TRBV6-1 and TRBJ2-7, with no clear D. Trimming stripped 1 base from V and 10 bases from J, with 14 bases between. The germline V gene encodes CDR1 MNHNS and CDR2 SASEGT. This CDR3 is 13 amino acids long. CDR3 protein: CASSEGSVGEQYF. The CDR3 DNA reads TGTGCCAGCAGTGAAGGGTCAGTCGGAGAACAGTACTTC.

CDR3 region: CASSPGQSGSGANVLTF. CDR3 DNA sequence: TGTGCCAGCAGCCCGGGACAGTCCGGCTCTGGGGCCAACGTCCTGACTTTC. The chain carries TRBV3-1 (or the pseudogene TRBV3-2) and TRBJ2-6, with TRBD1 matching over 7 bases. V dropped 4 bases and J dropped 0; count of bases not matched to a gene: 6. CDR3 length: 17 residues. Germline lookup yields CDR1 LGHDT and CDR2 YNNKEL (reference sequence).

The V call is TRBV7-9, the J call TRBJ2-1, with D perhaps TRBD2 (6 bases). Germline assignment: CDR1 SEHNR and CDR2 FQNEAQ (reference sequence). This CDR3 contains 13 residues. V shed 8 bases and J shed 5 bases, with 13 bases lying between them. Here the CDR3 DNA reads TGTGCCAGCTCGGAGGGAGCGGACAATGAGCAGTTCTTC. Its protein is CASSEGADNEQFF.

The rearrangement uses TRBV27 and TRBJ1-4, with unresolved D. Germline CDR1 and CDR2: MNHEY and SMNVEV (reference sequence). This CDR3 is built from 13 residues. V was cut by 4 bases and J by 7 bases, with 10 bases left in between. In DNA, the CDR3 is TGTGCCAGCAGTTACCGACTGGGTGAAAAACTGTTTTTT. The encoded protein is CASSYRLGEKLFF.